This TCR beta chain is drawn from a study of CD8 T cell repertoires and HIV-1 epitope variants. Study information: Each of Twenty-five Gag and Nef epitope peptides stimulated a separate culture. Tested: three Gag epitope families, Nef HW9 and YT9. 1M T cells were kept uncultured as a baseline.

J was trimmed by 5 bases and V by 5 bases; bases with no gene match: 8. This CDR3 spans 14 amino acids. Germline CDR1 and CDR2: SGDLS and YYNGEE. The method was immunoSEQ multiplex PCR; TCRdb's version includes in-frame clones alone and lacks a portion of them. The sample lists around 4,000 clones; about 66% were seen once. About this clone: What it binds is unknown.

This rearrangement joins TRBV9 to TRBJ2-7; 9 bases are a match to TRBD2. The clonotype was recovered from a male donor with HIV. What was sequenced was cultured CD8+ T cells derived from PBMCs. CDR3 in amino acids: CASSGGGGADEQYF. The CDR3 DNA reads as TGTGCCAGCAGTGGTGGCGGGGGGGCTGACGAGCAGTACTTC.